The 21 T cell receptor beta chains in this list originate from one sample, sequenced in a study. Each CDR3 protein is one row after TCRdb ran MiXCR on the RT-PCR reads. Of around 700,000 distinct CDR3 sequences listed, 14% are singletons. Material: memory CD4+ T cells from blood. The source is a female donor in good health, serving as a healthy control.

Ten or more counts support this clonotype. J is TRBJ2-1 and V is TRBV5-1; 10 positions agree with TRBD1. The CDR3 is made up of 14 amino acids. The germline gives CDR1 SGHRS, CDR2 YFSETQ. V was clipped by 2 bases and J by 8 bases; unmatched bases: 4. The CDR3 is CASSFLGTGDEQFF. CDR3 nucleotides: TGCGCCAGCAGCTTTTTGGGGACAGGGGATGAGCAGTTCTTC.

This clonotype has ten or more counts. The rearrangement joins TRBV12-3 or TRBV12-4 to TRBJ1-5; perhaps TRBD1 as D (5 bases). V was shortened by 2 bases and J by 6 bases, with 17 bases between the two germline ends. This CDR3 is 16 amino acids long. CDR3: CASSLISGGSGQPQHF. The CDR3 DNA follows: TGTGCCAGCAGTTTAATTAGTGGGGGATCTGGTCAGCCCCAGCATTTT.

This clonotype was seen a few times. The CDR3 sequence: CSIRTASYEQYF. Here the CDR3 DNA reads TGCAGCATACGGACAGCTTCCTACGAGCAGTACTTC. The chain joins TRBV29-1 to TRBJ2-7; D is possibly TRBD1 (6 bases). Germline values: CDR1 SQVTM, CDR2 ANQGSEA. The CDR3 is 12 amino acids. V was cut by 8 bases and J by 1 base, with 12 bases left in between.

The rearrangement joins TRBV20-1 to TRBJ2-1, with D possibly matching TRBD2 (6 bases). This CDR3 spans 14 amino acids. Trimming removed 6 bases at V and 6 bases at J, with 18 bases between. Germline V CDR1 and CDR2: DFQATT, SNEGSKA (reference sequence). The CDR3 DNA reads as TGCAGTGCCAGCAACCCCGGGAGAGGCAATGAGCAGTTCTTC. This encodes CSASNPGRGNEQFF.

In its sample, this clonotype was seen a few times. The gene calls are TRBV29-1 and TRBJ2-7, with 7 bases aligning to TRBD2. This CDR3 region has 12 residues. Losses at the gene ends were 1 base for V and 3 bases for J; bases not matched to a gene: 0. Germline loops: CDR1 SQVTM, CDR2 ANQGSEA. The CDR3 protein is CSVEGTSYEQYF. In nucleotides, the CDR3 is TGCAGCGTTGAAGGGACTAGCTACGAGCAGTACTTC.

This clonotype was seen more than once but under ten times. The chain links TRBV18 to TRBJ1-1, with D uncertain. V lost 2 bases, J lost 1 base, and 8 bases lay in between. The CDR3 is 14 residues long. CDR1 is KGHSH, CDR2 LQKENI, per germline. CDR3 nucleotides: TGTGCCAGCTCACCATCGGGATCGAACACTGAAGCTTTCTTT. The encoded protein is CASSPSGSNTEAFF.

This clonotype was picked up many times. The chain carries TRBV9 and TRBJ2-4; the D call may be TRBD1 or TRBD2 (5 bases each). Trimming took off 2 bases at V and 7 bases at J, with 19 bases between the two ends. Germline CDR1 reads SGDLS; CDR2 reads YYNGEE. The CDR3 contains 16 residues. This CDR3 is CASSVHGTATVNIQYF. The CDR3 DNA is TGTGCCAGCAGCGTCCACGGGACGGCAACTGTCAACATTCAGTACTTC.

The chain uses TRBV20-1 and TRBJ2-5; 7 bases are shared with TRBD2. The CDR3 length is 15 residues. V shed 6 bases, J shed 1 base, and the junction held 11 bases outside the gene matches. Germline CDR1 and CDR2: DFQATT and SNEGSKA (reference sequence). The chain's CDR3 is CSAPSPASGQETQYF. The CDR3 DNA reads TGCAGTGCACCCAGCCCGGCTAGCGGCCAAGAGACCCAGTACTTC.

This clonotype came up a few times. This chain connects TRBV7-2 to TRBJ1-2; 8 nucleotides line up with TRBD1. The J segment lost 8 bases and the V segment lost 5 bases, leaving 7 bases of the junction unmatched. Germline V gives CDR1 SGHTA, CDR2 FQGNSA. This CDR3 region has 13 residues. CDR3 residues: CASSPRQGQGYTF. The CDR3 DNA is TGTGCCAGCAGCCCCCGACAGGGGCAAGGCTACACCTTC.

This clonotype appeared a few times. The V and J genes are TRBV28 and TRBJ2-2; 7 nucleotides match TRBD2. Germline V gives CDR1 MDHEN, CDR2 SYDVKM. The V and J ends lost 3 bases and 6 bases, in that order; junction bases with no gene match: 7. There are 15 residues in the CDR3. CDR3 bases: TGTGCCAGCAGTTTCGCCGGGAGGCGGTCCGGGGAGCTGTTTTTT. It translates to CASSFAGRRSGELFF.

Many counts were recorded for this clonotype. The rearrangement links TRBV6-5 to TRBJ1-2; no firm D call. Germline assignment: CDR1 MNHEY and CDR2 SVGAGI. This CDR3 has 11 residues. V gave up 8 bases and J gave up 4 bases, with 8 bases separating them. CDR3 DNA sequence: TGTGCCAGCCGCGATACCTATGGCTACACCTTC. As protein: CASRDTYGYTF.

This clonotype was counted only a few times. This rearrangement joins TRBV20-1 to TRBJ2-2, with TRBD2 matching over 7 bases. CDR3 length: 13 residues. Germline V gene lookup returns CDR1 DFQATT and CDR2 SNEGSKA (reference sequence). V lost 3 bases and J lost 7; bases outside the gene matches: 5. CDR3 DNA sequence: TGCAGTGCTAGCGCGGGACTACTCGGGGAGCTGTTTTTT. Translated, it gives CSASAGLLGELFF.

Only a few counts were recorded for this clonotype. The chain couples TRBV7-2 to TRBJ1-6; D is unresolved. The germline gives CDR1 SGHTA, CDR2 FQGNSA. There are 16 residues in the CDR3. V lost 4 bases to trimming and J lost 7 bases, with 17 bases between them. The DNA of the CDR3 is TGTGCCAGCAGCTCGACAACTGGGGTGGGAAATTCACCCCTCCACTTT. Encoded protein: CASSSTTGVGNSPLHF.

In this sample, this clonotype turned up a few times. This chain uses TRBV18 with TRBJ2-6; 12 nucleotides align to TRBD1. After removal of 5 bases from V and 1 base from J, the junction contained 21 bases not matched to a gene. CDR3 length: 23 amino acids. Germline lookup yields CDR1 KGHSH and CDR2 LQKENI. The CDR3 sequence is CASSSRRNSLGQGAFSGANVLTF. In DNA form, the CDR3 reads TGTGCCAGCTCATCACGAAGAAACAGCTTGGGACAGGGGGCCTTTTCTGGGGCCAACGTCCTGACTTTC.

CDR3 DNA sequence: TGTGCCAGCAGCTTGGCCCAGGGGTTGACTGAAGCTTTCTTT. Protein product: CASSLAQGLTEAFF. This chain joins TRBV9 and TRBJ1-1; TRBD1 is a possible D gene (6 bases). The length of the CDR3 is 14 residues. Germline CDR1 is SGDLS and CDR2 is YYNGEE. V lost 4 bases and J lost 5, with 15 bases in between. The full variable domain, with the rest looked up from reference TRBV9 and TRBJ1-1, is DSGVTQTPKHLITATGQRVTLRCSPRSGDLSVYWYQQSLDQGLQFLIQYYNGEERAKGNILERFSAQQFPDLHSELNLSSLELGDSALYFCASSLAQGLTEAFFGQGTRLTVV.

The sample holds many counts of this clonotype. The genes are TRBV27 and TRBJ2-5; perhaps D is TRBD1 or TRBD2 (5 bases each). Trimming removed 1 base at V and 2 bases at J, with 26 bases between. The CDR3 covers 20 residues. Germline loops: CDR1 MNHEY, CDR2 SMNVEV (reference sequence). Here the CDR3 DNA reads TGTGCCAGCAGTTTATGGGCATCACAGGAAGGACTGTCTAGGCAAGAGACCCAGTACTTC. This gives the protein CASSLWASQEGLSRQETQYF.

This clonotype was recorded a few times. The chain combines TRBV7-9 with TRBJ2-5; D is unclear. Trimming removed 2 bases from V and 3 bases from J, with 7 bases in between. CDR1 is SEHNR, CDR2 FQNEAQ, per germline (reference sequence). This CDR3 has 13 amino acids. This chain's CDR3 is CASSLISEETQYF. CDR3 nucleotides: TGTGCCAGCAGCTTAATCAGCGAAGAGACCCAGTACTTC.

This chain joins TRBV7-6 and TRBJ1-1, with D perhaps TRBD1 (5 bases). The V end was cut by 1 base, the J end by 3 bases, with 9 bases between. The V gene's germline CDR1 is SGHVS and CDR2 FNYEAQ. This CDR3 contains 14 residues. The CDR3 region has the DNA TGTGCCAGCAGCTTAGAGGGGTGGGACACTGAAGCTTTCTTT. Translating gives CASSLEGWDTEAFF.

Ten or more counts support this clonotype. This chain joins TRBV24-1 and TRBJ2-3, with 8 bases matching TRBD2. The germline V gene has CDR1 KGHDR and CDR2 SFDVKD. The J segment lost 5 bases and the V segment lost 4 bases, leaving 10 bases of the junction unmatched. The CDR3 is 16 amino acids. CDR3 sequence: CATSDRSGSGRDTQYF. The DNA of the CDR3 is TGTGCCACCAGTGACCGAAGCGGGAGTGGTAGAGATACGCAGTATTTT.

This clonotype has a count of ten or more. The genes are TRBV4-1 and TRBJ2-1; 10 nucleotides align to TRBD2. Trimming at V came to 2 bases and at J to 4 bases, leaving 5 bases not matched to a gene. CDR3 length equals 16 residues. The germline CDR1 and CDR2 sequences are MGHRA and YSYEKL. CDR3 DNA: TGCGCCAGCAGCCAACAGCTAGCGGGAGCGTACAATGAGCAGTTCTTC. As protein: CASSQQLAGAYNEQFF.

The J gene is TRBJ1-2, the V gene TRBV3-1; unclear D gene. Trimming pared 0 bases from V and 6 bases from J, leaving 11 bases between. This CDR3 comprises 14 residues. Germline CDR1 LGHDT, CDR2 YNNKEL (reference sequence). The CDR3 loop is CASSQELRVNGYTF. The CDR3 nucleotides read TGTGCCAGCAGCCAAGAATTAAGGGTGAATGGCTACACCTTC.